This passage covers 17 T cell receptor beta chains from one sample sequenced in a study of blood T cell repertoires in COVID-19. TCRdb's copy holds only in-frame clones and misses some; the assay was immunoSEQ multiplex PCR. The profile shows 200,000 to 250,000 clones, about 94% of them singletons. Sequencing used peripheral blood. These TCRs come from a man in his 60s with COVID-19, enrolled during active disease.

The chain combines TRBV27 with TRBJ2-1; 9 nucleotides align to TRBD1. Germline V lookup: CDR1 MNHEY, CDR2 SMNVEV (reference sequence). V dropped 5 bases and J dropped 6; count of bases not matched to a gene: 2. There are 13 residues in the CDR3. The CDR3 is CASSQQGANEQFF. CDR3 bases: TGTGCCAGCAGTCAACAGGGGGCCAATGAGCAGTTCTTC.

A few counts support this clone. The V gene is TRBV7-3, the J gene TRBJ2-5, with D possibly TRBD1 on 5 matching bases. The CDR3 is made up of 13 amino acids. V lost 4 bases, J lost 5 bases, and 11 bases lay in between. The germline CDR1 and CDR2 sequences are SGHTA and FQGTGA. CDR3 amino acids: CASSSQGWETQYF. In DNA, the CDR3 is TGTGCCAGCAGCTCGCAGGGTTGGGAGACCCAGTACTTC.

The rearrangement uses TRBV2 and TRBJ2-1; TRBD1 aligns across 7 bases. J gave up 1 base and V 4 bases, and 4 bases lay outside the gene matches. CDR1 and CDR2 (germline): SNHLY, FYNNEI. The length of the CDR3 is 15 residues. As DNA, the CDR3 is TGTGCCAGCAGTGGAGGGGGCGGATCCTACAATGAGCAGTTCTTC. This sequence encodes CASSGGGGSYNEQFF.

The chain recombines TRBV27 with TRBJ2-2; TRBD2 aligns across 14 bases. V lost 6 bases, J lost 5 bases, and 14 bases stayed unmatched. This CDR3 contains 19 residues. Germline V gives CDR1 MNHEY, CDR2 SMNVEV (reference sequence). The CDR3 bases are TGTGCCAGCAGCCAATCGCGACAGGGACTAGCGGGAGTTACCGGGGAGCTGTTTTTT. Amino acid sequence: CASSQSRQGLAGVTGELFF.

The rearrangement links TRBV9 to TRBJ2-1; maybe TRBD2 (5 bases). Germline V gene lookup returns CDR1 SGDLS and CDR2 YYNGEE. Trimming took off 1 base at V and 0 bases at J, with 11 bases between the two ends. The CDR3 loop spans 16 amino acids. The CDR3 DNA reads as TGTGCCAGCAGCGTAACTATGGGGAGCTCCTACAATGAGCAGTTCTTC. Amino acids: CASSVTMGSSYNEQFF.

The V call is TRBV7-8, the J call TRBJ2-7; D call uncertain. Germline V CDR1 and CDR2: SGHVS, FQNEAQ. V lost 5 bases and J 7 bases, leaving 9 bases between the germline ends. CDR3 size: 11 residues. DNA of the CDR3: TGTGCCAGCAGCCTGTCTATGGAGCAGTACTTC. Protein: CASSLSMEQYF.

This clone was recorded a few times. V is TRBV16 and J is TRBJ2-7, with 10 positions matching TRBD1. After removal of 6 bases from V and 3 bases from J, the junction contained 8 bases not matched to a gene. Germline V CDR1 and CDR2: KGHSY, FQNENV. The CDR3 has 15 residues. The CDR3 loop is CASSPRDRGDYEQYF. The CDR3, as DNA: TGTGCCAGCAGTCCCCGGGACAGGGGAGACTACGAGCAGTACTTC. Together with reference TRBV16 and TRBJ2-7, the CDR3 gives the full variable domain: GEEVAQTPKHLVRGEGQKAKLYCAPIKGHSYVFWYQQVLKNEFKFLISFQNENVFDETGMPKERFSAKCLPNSPCSLEIQATKLEDSAVYFCASSPRDRGDYEQYFGPGTRLTVT.

V and J are TRBV7-3 and TRBJ1-1; D might be TRBD1 (5 bases). Trimming removed 0 bases from V and 4 bases from J, with 6 bases in between. The CDR3 runs to 13 residues. Germline V gene lookup returns CDR1 SGHTA and CDR2 FQGTGA. CDR3 protein: CASSLTRVTEAFF. The CDR3 nucleotides are TGTGCCAGCAGCTTAACCAGGGTCACTGAAGCTTTCTTT. The variable domain in full, completed from reference TRBV7-3 and TRBJ1-1, reads GAGVSQTPSNKVTEKGKYVELRCDPISGHTALYWYRQSLGQGPEFLIYFQGTGAADDSGLPNDRFFAVRPEGSVSTLKIQRTERGDSAVYLCASSLTRVTEAFFGQGTRLTVV.

J is TRBJ1-6 and V is TRBV11-2, with TRBD1 matching 8 bases. The CDR3 covers 17 residues. V was pared by 0 bases and J by 10 bases, with 11 bases of the junction left unmatched. The V gene's germline CDR1 is SGHAT and CDR2 FQNNGV. The CDR3, as DNA: TGTGCCAGCAGCTTAGAATGGGGCAGGGGGCTAGGGTCACCCCTCCACTTT. It yields the protein CASSLEWGRGLGSPLHF.

V and J are TRBV3-1 (or the pseudogene TRBV3-2) and TRBJ2-7; D might be TRBD1 (6 bases). Germline V gene sequence: CDR1 LGHDT, CDR2 YNNKEL (reference sequence). There are 13 residues in the CDR3. With 5 bases removed from V and 4 bases from J, the gap between germline ends came to 12 bases. For the CDR3, the DNA is TGTGCCAGCAGCAACCGGGACAAATACGAGCAGTACTTC. Translating it yields CASSNRDKYEQYF.

The J gene is TRBJ2-2, the V gene TRBV30; 7 bases fit TRBD1. The CDR3 totals 15 residues. Looked up from germline, CDR1 is GTSNPN and CDR2 is SVGIG (reference sequence). V shed 0 bases, J shed 0 bases, and the junction held 1 base outside the gene matches. CDR3 DNA: TGTGCCTGGAGTGTACAGGGGACGAACACCGGGGAGCTGTTTTTT. Its protein product is CAWSVQGTNTGELFF.

The V gene is TRBV19, the J gene TRBJ1-1; no clear D. The CDR3 runs to 13 residues. In germline, CDR1 is LNHDA, CDR2 SQIVND (reference sequence). V was pared by 3 bases and J by 4 bases, with 9 bases between. The CDR3 DNA is TGTGCCAGTAGTATCGGCGGGAGCACTGAAGCTTTCTTT. Translation: CASSIGGSTEAFF.

The chain joins TRBV4-2 to TRBJ2-1; TRBD1 might be the D (6 bases). CDR1 is LGHNA and CDR2 is YNFKEQ in the germline V gene. V shed 7 bases and J shed 4 bases, with 11 bases lying between them. This CDR3 is 13 amino acids long. Here the CDR3 reads CASKGGEYNEQFF. In nucleotides, the CDR3 is TGTGCCAGCAAAGGGGGTGAATACAATGAGCAGTTCTTC.

The rearrangement joins TRBV19 to TRBJ1-6, with TRBD1 matching 8 bases. Unmatched junction bases numbered 6, after V lost 6 bases and J lost 5 bases. Germline V gene sequence: CDR1 LNHDA, CDR2 SQIVND (reference sequence). This CDR3 is 15 amino acids long. The CDR3 spells CASSRDRSDNSPLHF. The CDR3 DNA follows: TGTGCCAGTAGCCGGGACAGGTCAGATAATTCACCCCTCCACTTT.

The chain uses TRBV5-1 and TRBJ2-2; 8 bases align to TRBD2. Losses at the gene ends were 5 bases for V and 1 base for J; bases not matched to a gene: 4. The CDR3 is 15 residues long. Germline CDR1 reads SGHRS; CDR2 reads YFSETQ. CDR3 coding DNA: TGCGCCAGCAGTGATAGCGGGGTGAACACCGGGGAGCTGTTTTTT. Protein sequence: CASSDSGVNTGELFF.

The chain is built from TRBV3-1 (or the pseudogene TRBV3-2) and TRBJ2-7, with 9 bases aligning to TRBD1. The germline CDR1 and CDR2 sequences are LGHDT and YNNKEL (reference sequence). V trimming: 3 bases; J trimming: 1 base; junction bases outside the gene matches: 13. This CDR3 region has 18 residues. The CDR3 here is CASSQWDREFWFSYEQYF. CDR3 nucleotide sequence: TGTGCCAGCAGCCAGTGGGACAGGGAATTTTGGTTTTCCTACGAGCAGTACTTC.

V gene TRBV5-5 combines with J gene TRBJ2-4; 7 bases fit TRBD1. CDR3 length equals 14 residues. In germline, CDR1 is SGHKS, CDR2 YYEKEE (reference sequence). J gave up 5 bases and V 4 bases, and 6 bases lay outside the gene matches. CDR3 amino acids: CASSTVGTENIQYF. CDR3 bases: TGTGCCAGCAGCACGGTTGGGACAGAAAACATTCAGTACTTC.